The 27 T cell receptor beta chains in this list originate from one sample, sequenced in a study of cytomegalovirus exposure and HLA in healthy donors. PCR employed 60 Vbeta and 13 Jbeta primers. The data were produced by immunoSEQ multiplex PCR, yet TCRdb's version contains in-frame clones alone and is incomplete. Recorded for this sample: about 160,000 clones. The sample taken for sequencing was PBMCs. These receptors came from an older woman in good health and CMV-seronegative.

CDR3 amino acids: CASTWGGGPYEQYF. The CDR3 DNA follows: TGTGCCAGCACCTGGGGCGGGGGGCCCTACGAGCAGTACTTC. V usage is TRBV25-1 and J usage is TRBJ2-7, with 8 bases lining up with TRBD2. Per the germline V gene, CDR1 is MGHDK and CDR2 is SYGVNS. Trimming cost V 7 bases and J 2 bases; bases outside gene matches: 7. This CDR3 contains 14 residues.

The chain is built from TRBV27 and TRBJ2-1, with D unresolved. From germline, CDR1 is MNHEY and CDR2 SMNVEV (reference sequence). The CDR3 has 13 amino acids. Trimming took off 3 bases at V and 2 bases at J, with 5 bases between the two ends. The CDR3 sequence: CASSFLAYNEQFF. CDR3 coding DNA: TGTGCCAGCAGTTTCCTAGCCTACAATGAGCAGTTCTTC.

CDR3 nucleotide sequence: TGTGCCAGCAGCTTAGGGTACACCTCCTACGAGCAGTACTTC. This sequence encodes CASSLGYTSYEQYF. The V and J genes are TRBV11-3 and TRBJ2-7; D is uncertain. V lost 1 base, J lost 0 bases, and 7 bases lay in between. In germline, CDR1 is SGHNT, CDR2 YENEEA. This CDR3 comprises 14 residues.

The V and J genes are TRBV15 and TRBJ1-2, with D maybe TRBD1 (5 bases). The CDR3 is 12 amino acids. Trimming took off 3 bases at V and 4 bases at J, with 6 bases between the two ends. Germline V gene sequence: CDR1 LNHNV, CDR2 YYDKDF (reference sequence). The CDR3 region is CATSSDSYGYTF. The CDR3 nucleotides are TGTGCCACCAGCAGTGACAGCTATGGCTACACCTTC.

The chain recombines TRBV7-3 with TRBJ2-3; TRBD2 is a possible D gene (5 bases). The CDR3 spans 15 residues. With 5 bases removed from V and 6 bases from J, the gap between germline ends came to 18 bases. Germline CDR1 SGHTA, CDR2 FQGTGA. CDR3 protein: CASSIGQRLKDTQYF. CDR3 DNA: TGTGCCAGCAGCATAGGGCAGCGGTTGAAGGATACGCAGTATTTT.

The chain uses TRBV27 and TRBJ2-1; 7 bases fit TRBD2. The V and J ends lost 3 bases and 3 bases, in that order; junction bases with no gene match: 2. The CDR3 runs to 14 residues. Looked up from germline, CDR1 is MNHEY and CDR2 is SMNVEV (reference sequence). The CDR3 DNA is TGTGCCAGCAGTTTCTGGGGGGGCTACAATGAGCAGTTCTTC. Translating it yields CASSFWGGYNEQFF.

The chain recombines TRBV29-1 with TRBJ2-6; D is possibly TRBD1 (6 bases). The V gene's germline CDR1 is SQVTM and CDR2 ANQGSEA. V gave up 5 bases and J gave up 8 bases, with 10 bases separating them. CDR3 length: 12 amino acids. CDR3 nucleotide sequence: TGCAGCGTTACTACAGGGACCAACGTCCTGACTTTC. Protein sequence: CSVTTGTNVLTF. The variable domain in full, with the rest retrieved from reference TRBV29-1 and TRBJ2-6, is SAVISQKPSRDICQRGTSLTIQCQVDSQVTMMFWYRQQPGQSLTLIATANQGSEATYESGFVIDKFPISRPNLTFSTLTVSNMSPEDSSIYLCSVTTGTNVLTFGAGSRLTVL.

V gene TRBV2 combines with J gene TRBJ1-1, with TRBD1 matching 9 bases. This CDR3 has 14 residues. Germline lookup yields CDR1 SNHLY and CDR2 FYNNEI. Trimming cost V 6 bases and J 2 bases; bases outside gene matches: 4. The CDR3 nucleotides read TGTGCCAGCAGATGGGACAGGGATAACACTGAAGCTTTCTTT. It codes for CASRWDRDNTEAFF. The full variable domain, rest sourced from reference TRBV2 and TRBJ1-1, is EPEVTQTPSHQVTQMGQEVILRCVPISNHLYFYWYRQILGQKVEFLVSFYNNEISEKSEIFDDQFSVERPDGSNFTLKIRSTKLEDSAMYFCASRWDRDNTEAFFGQGTRLTVV.

The chain employs TRBV7-9 and TRBJ2-1; 8 positions match TRBD2. CDR3 length equals 13 residues. J gave up 6 bases and V 5 bases, and 3 bases lay outside the gene matches. CDR1 is SEHNR, CDR2 FQNEAQ, per germline (reference sequence). The CDR3 DNA is TGTGCCAGCAGCCAGAGCGGGGGCAATGAGCAGTTCTTC. Translated: CASSQSGGNEQFF.

The chain joins TRBV5-4 to TRBJ1-2, with 7 positions matching TRBD1. Germline V CDR1 and CDR2: SGHNT, YYREEE (reference sequence). Trimming took 3 bases from V and 1 from J; bases not matched to a gene: 12. The CDR3 totals 17 residues. The CDR3 nucleotides read TGTGCCAGCAGCTCCCAGACAGGGACGTACTTTAACTATGGCTACACCTTC. It is translated as CASSSQTGTYFNYGYTF.

The rearrangement uses TRBV7-9 and TRBJ1-2; D not resolved. The CDR3 sequence is 12 residues long. The germline V gene has CDR1 SEHNR and CDR2 FQNEAQ (reference sequence). The V and J ends lost 4 bases and 3 bases respectively, with 6 bases between them. CDR3 bases: TGTGCCAGCAGCTCCCGCGACTATGGCTACACCTTC. Amino acid sequence: CASSSRDYGYTF.

This chain connects TRBV7-3 to TRBJ1-2; 9 nucleotides match TRBD1. Germline assignment: CDR1 SGHTA and CDR2 FQGTGA. The CDR3 has 18 amino acids. The trim removed 4 bases at V and 3 bases at J, leaving 15 bases unmatched. CDR3 in DNA: TGTGCCAGCAGCTCCGACCCTACCGGGACAGGGAAATACTATGGCTACACCTTC. It codes for CASSSDPTGTGKYYGYTF.

V usage is TRBV7-9 and J usage is TRBJ2-7, with a possible D match to TRBD2 (6 bases). V dropped 5 bases and J dropped 0 bases, with 14 bases sitting between them. The CDR3 has 15 residues. The V gene's germline CDR1 is SEHNR and CDR2 FQNEAQ (reference sequence). CDR3 in DNA: TGTGCCAGCAGCAACCCAACCGGGGGCTCCTACGAGCAGTACTTC. Its protein is CASSNPTGGSYEQYF.

The chain uses TRBV4-1 and TRBJ1-2; D not resolved. This CDR3 comprises 13 residues. From germline, CDR1 is MGHRA and CDR2 YSYEKL. Trimming took off 0 bases at V and 8 bases at J, with 10 bases between the two ends. The CDR3: CASSQDLVGGYTF. CDR3 nucleotides: TGCGCCAGCAGCCAAGATCTAGTTGGAGGCTACACCTTC.

The V gene is TRBV10-2, the J gene TRBJ1-1; D is unclear. The V gene's germline CDR1 is WSHSY and CDR2 SAAADI. V lost 6 bases to trimming and J lost 0 bases, with 2 bases between them. The CDR3 loop spans 11 amino acids. The CDR3 nucleotides read TGCGCCAGCAGCGTGAACACTGAAGCTTTCTTT. It encodes CASSVNTEAFF.

The chain is built from TRBV19 and TRBJ1-4, with D possibly matching TRBD1 (6 bases). Per the germline V gene, CDR1 is LNHDA and CDR2 is SQIVND (reference sequence). The CDR3 is 15 amino acids. V was cut by 3 bases and J by 6 bases, with 14 bases left in between. The CDR3 DNA sequence: TGTGCCAGTAGTATCTCAGGGGATGTTGATGAAAAACTGTTTTTT. Translation gives CASSISGDVDEKLFF.

The chain combines TRBV6-5 with TRBJ1-1; possibly TRBD1 for D (5 bases). The germline CDR1 and CDR2 sequences are MNHEY and SVGAGI. V lost 5 bases, J lost 1 base, and 11 bases lay in between. The CDR3 has 14 amino acids. Here the CDR3 reads CASSTGGWNTEAFF. For the CDR3, the DNA is TGTGCCAGCAGTACGGGGGGGTGGAACACTGAAGCTTTCTTT.

The chain is built from TRBV5-1 and TRBJ1-6, with a tentative D call TRBD1 (5 bases). The CDR3 covers 14 residues. Germline-derived CDR1 and CDR2 are SGHRS and YFSETQ. V lost 0 bases and J 8 bases, leaving 9 bases between the germline ends. For the CDR3, the DNA is TGCGCCAGCAGCTTGGACAGGCAGTATTCACCCCTCCACTTT. The encoded protein is CASSLDRQYSPLHF.

The CDR3 nucleotides are TGTGCCAGCCGCGGGGACAGGGGTAGCGGCTACACCTTC. Translating it yields CASRGDRGSGYTF. The V gene is TRBV19, the J gene TRBJ1-2; 10 bases map to TRBD1. The CDR3 has 13 amino acids. The germline CDR1 and CDR2 sequences are LNHDA and SQIVND (reference sequence). J lost 8 bases, V lost 9 bases, and 9 bases had no gene match.

The gene calls are TRBV4-1 and TRBJ1-6, with a tentative D call TRBD1 (6 bases). Trimming cost V 3 bases and J 0 bases, with 24 bases left between them. From germline, CDR1 is MGHRA and CDR2 YSYEKL. The CDR3 loop spans 21 amino acids. The CDR3 loop is CASSHPSGGGAPSSYNSPLHF. CDR3 nucleotide sequence: TGCGCCAGCAGCCACCCCTCGGGGGGGGGCGCCCCGAGCTCCTATAATTCACCCCTCCACTTT.

The chain uses TRBV5-1 and TRBJ1-1; D is unclear. V lost 6 bases to trimming and J lost 8 bases, with 23 bases between them. Germline lookup yields CDR1 SGHRS and CDR2 YFSETQ. CDR3 size: 15 residues. The CDR3 reads CASKVLPSGFGEAFF. In DNA form, the CDR3 reads TGCGCCAGCAAGGTTCTCCCGAGCGGTTTCGGAGAAGCTTTCTTT. Variable domain in full (rest from reference TRBV5-1 and TRBJ1-1): KAGVTQTPRYLIKTRGQQVTLSCSPISGHRSVSWYQQTPGQGLQFLFEYFSETQRNKGNFPGRFSGRQFSNSRSEMNVSTLELGDSALYLCASKVLPSGFGEAFFGQGTRLTVV.

The CDR3 spells CASRTGFDQPQHF. CDR3 coding DNA: TGTGCCAGTAGGACAGGTTTCGATCAGCCCCAGCATTTT. The J gene is TRBJ1-5, the V gene TRBV19; tentatively, D is TRBD1 (6 bases). Germline loops: CDR1 LNHDA, CDR2 SQIVND (reference sequence). This CDR3 is built from 13 residues. V was trimmed by 6 bases and J by 5 bases, leaving 11 bases between them.

The chain employs TRBV5-1 and TRBJ2-3; 8 bases map to TRBD2. The V segment lost 0 bases and the J segment 5 bases; nucleotides outside the gene matches: 5. The CDR3 length is 15 residues. Looked up from germline, CDR1 is SGHRS and CDR2 is YFSETQ. The CDR3 here is CASSLGSSGRDTQYF. In nucleotides, the CDR3 is TGCGCCAGCAGCTTGGGTTCCAGCGGGAGAGATACGCAGTATTTT.

This chain links TRBV5-6 with TRBJ2-4, with D possibly matching TRBD1 (6 bases). The CDR3 spans 12 residues. Germline CDR1 SGHDT, CDR2 YYEEEE. V shed 0 bases and J shed 9 bases, with 7 bases lying between them. The chain's CDR3 is CASSLEGGIQYF. The CDR3 DNA follows: TGTGCCAGCAGCTTGGAAGGGGGCATTCAGTACTTC.

This sequence joins TRBV5-4 and TRBJ2-1, with 9 bases matching TRBD2. CDR3 length: 16 amino acids. Germline V gene lookup returns CDR1 SGHNT and CDR2 YYREEE (reference sequence). The V and J ends lost 4 bases and 0 bases, in that order; junction bases with no gene match: 5. CDR3 sequence: CASSPSGTSSYNEQFF. In nucleotides, the CDR3 is TGTGCCAGCAGCCCTAGCGGGACGAGCTCCTACAATGAGCAGTTCTTC. The full variable domain, with the rest looked up from reference TRBV5-4 and TRBJ2-1, is ETGVTQSPTHLIKTRGQQVTLRCSSQSGHNTVSWYQQALGQGPQFIFQYYREEENGRGNFPPRFSGLQFPNYSSELNVNALELDDSALYLCASSPSGTSSYNEQFFGPGTRLTVL.

The V call is TRBV5-1, the J call TRBJ1-1; D possibly corresponds to TRBD1 (6 bases). The CDR3 length is 14 residues. Trimming took 4 bases from V and 10 from J, leaving 20 bases between them. Germline V lookup: CDR1 SGHRS, CDR2 YFSETQ. This CDR3 reads CASSGMGGALGAFF. CDR3 DNA sequence: TGCGCCAGCAGCGGGATGGGGGGGGCTCTCGGAGCTTTCTTT. The variable domain in full, completed from reference TRBV5-1 and TRBJ1-1, reads KAGVTQTPRYLIKTRGQQVTLSCSPISGHRSVSWYQQTPGQGLQFLFEYFSETQRNKGNFPGRFSGRQFSNSRSEMNVSTLELGDSALYLCASSGMGGALGAFFGQGTRLTVV.

The V call is TRBV6-1, the J call TRBJ2-5, with a possible D match to TRBD1 (6 bases). Germline V lookup: CDR1 MNHNS, CDR2 SASEGT. V gave up 11 bases and J gave up 1 base, with 8 bases separating them. The CDR3 runs to 11 residues. The chain's CDR3 is CAVRGQETQYF. As DNA, the CDR3 is TGTGCCGTCAGGGGCCAAGAGACCCAGTACTTC.